Listed below are T cell receptor beta chains from one sample, sequenced in a study of response to subunit inactivated influenza vaccine. One entry per CDR3 protein, called by TCRdb with MiXCR from the RT-PCR reads. The sample has roughly 170,000 distinct CDR3 sequences; around a tenth are singletons. The specimen was non-naive T cells sorted from PBMCs, collected on the day of vaccination. These receptors were taken from a man aged 45-65 years who received an inactivated influenza vaccine. Both conserved end residues are part of each CDR3. Each record gives: V gene, clone size, D gene, J gene, CDR3 DNA, CDR3 protein. The D gene is left open where the match is weak. A clone size is listed for some rows: how often the clone was seen (once, few, many), or a class if it is expanded.

V: TRBV5-1
size: few
D: .
J: TRBJ1-1
DNA: TGCGCCAGCAGCGGAACCCCGGGCACTGAAGCTTTCTTT
CDR3: CASSGTPGTEAFF

V: TRBV28
size: few
D: .
J: TRBJ1-1
DNA: TGTGCCAGCAGTTCCATGGGGGGCCCAAACACTGAAGCTTTCTTT
CDR3: CASSSMGGPNTEAFF

V: TRBV7-2
size: .
D: TRBD1
J: TRBJ2-5
DNA: TGTGCCAGCAGCCGGGACAGGGGTCCAGAGACCCAGTACTTC
CDR3: CASSRDRGPETQYF

V: TRBV28
size: .
D: .
J: TRBJ2-3
DNA: TGTGCCAGCAGGAGGTCACTTAACACAGATACGCAGTATTTT
CDR3: CASRRSLNTDTQYF

V: TRBV28
size: many
D: .
J: TRBJ2-2
DNA: TGTGCCAGCAGGGGGGGGACACTGAACACCGGGGAGCTGTTTTTT
CDR3: CASRGGTLNTGELFF

V: TRBV11-1
size: .
D: .
J: TRBJ2-1
DNA: TGTGCCAGCAGCACCGGGACTGCGGGTGAGCAGTTCTTC
CDR3: CASSTGTAGEQFF

V: TRBV11-2
size: many
D: .
J: TRBJ2-5
DNA: TGTGCCAGCAGCTTAAGCCACCAAGAGACCCAGTACTTC
CDR3: CASSLSHQETQYF

V: TRBV5-1
size: .
D: .
J: TRBJ2-3
DNA: TGCGCCAGCAGTGATGCTAGCACAGATACGCAGTATTTT
CDR3: CASSDASTDTQYF

V: TRBV2
size: few
D: .
J: TRBJ1-4
DNA: TGTGCCAGCAGCCTACAGGGACTGAAGGAAAAACTGTTTTTT
CDR3: CASSLQGLKEKLFF

V: TRBV7-6
size: .
D: TRBD2
J: TRBJ2-1
DNA: TGTGCCAGCAGCTTAGAGGCGGGGAGGGCCTGGGGTGAGCAGTTCTTC
CDR3: CASSLEAGRAWGEQFF

V: TRBV7-2
size: many
D: .
J: TRBJ2-2
DNA: TGTGCCAGCAGCTTATTTTCCCTGAACACCGGGGAGCTGTTTTTT
CDR3: CASSLFSLNTGELFF

V: TRBV10-3
size: .
D: .
J: TRBJ2-7
DNA: TGTGCCATCAGTGATCCACCGAGATACATCCACGAGCAGTACTTC
CDR3: CAISDPPRYIHEQYF

V: TRBV5-1
size: few
D: .
J: TRBJ2-5
DNA: TGCGCCAGCAGCTTGTCTATCGGGGAGACCCAGTACTTC
CDR3: CASSLSIGETQYF

V: TRBV3-1
size: .
D: .
J: TRBJ2-3
DNA: TGTGCCAGCAGCCCCTCATGGGCGGAAAGCACAGATACGCAGTATTTT
CDR3: CASSPSWAESTDTQYF

V: TRBV2
size: once
D: TRBD2
J: TRBJ2-7
DNA: TGTGCCAGCACCTTAGGACTAGCGGGGGTAAACGAGCAGTACTTC
CDR3: CASTLGLAGVNEQYF